These T cell receptor beta chains were read from a single sample in a study of T cells in tuberculosis. This table comes from immunoSEQ multiplex PCR, and its TCRdb copy is limited to in-frame clones, with some not included. Found here are fewer than 40,000 clones, 97% of them singletons; the top ten hold 6.2%. Sample: PBMCs. All receptors derive from a donor between 5 and 29 years old with latent tuberculosis or without tuberculosis infection. Each CDR3 is given with its conserved first and last residue. The order of the fields is CDR3 DNA, CDR3 protein, clone size, D gene, V gene, J gene. The D gene is left open where the match is weak. Clone sizes are given selectively: once, few, many, or a class where the clone is expanded.

CDR3nt: TGTGCCAGCAGTTCAATTCCCGGGACTTTCTCCTACGAGCAGTACTTC; CDR3aa: CASSSIPGTFSYEQYF; abundance: NA; d_gene: NA; v_gene: TRBV5-6; j_gene: TRBJ2-7
CDR3nt: TGTGCCAGCTCCCTAGGGGTCGAAAGCTCTGGAAACACCATATATTTT; CDR3aa: CASSLGVESSGNTIYF; abundance: few; d_gene: NA; v_gene: TRBV18; j_gene: TRBJ1-3
CDR3nt: TGTGCCAGCTCACCGTCGACAGGGACTAATGAAAAACTGTTTTTT; CDR3aa: CASSPSTGTNEKLFF; abundance: NA; d_gene: TRBD1; v_gene: TRBV18; j_gene: TRBJ1-4
CDR3nt: TGTGCCAGCAGTTGGGGCACAGGGGGACATAATGAAAAACTGTTTTTT; CDR3aa: CASSWGTGGHNEKLFF; abundance: NA; d_gene: TRBD1; v_gene: TRBV6-5; j_gene: TRBJ1-4
CDR3nt: TGTGCCAGCAGCTTATCACAGGGGGAGGGAGGGGCCAACGTCCTGACTTTC; CDR3aa: CASSLSQGEGGANVLTF; abundance: NA; d_gene: NA; v_gene: TRBV7-8; j_gene: TRBJ2-6
CDR3nt: TGTGCCAGCACCCCGGGCGGGTTTCTTCTATACGAGCAGTACTTC; CDR3aa: CASTPGGFLLYEQYF; abundance: NA; d_gene: NA; v_gene: TRBV5-6; j_gene: TRBJ2-7
CDR3nt: TGTGCCAGCAGCTGGCCCCAAGAGACCCAGTACTTC; CDR3aa: CASSWPQETQYF; abundance: NA; d_gene: NA; v_gene: TRBV5-4; j_gene: TRBJ2-5
CDR3nt: TGTGCCAGCAGTGGGGCGGGAGGGTACACAGATACGCAGTATTTT; CDR3aa: CASSGAGGYTDTQYF; abundance: NA; d_gene: TRBD2; v_gene: TRBV25-1; j_gene: TRBJ2-3
CDR3nt: TGTGCCAGCAGCCAAGGGAGCATTCTAATGTCGAGGAACACTGAAGCTTTCTTT; CDR3aa: CASSQGSILMSRNTEAFF; abundance: NA; d_gene: NA; v_gene: TRBV4-2; j_gene: TRBJ1-1
CDR3nt: TGTGCCAGCAAGCGACAGGGGGAAGGAGATACGCAGTATTTT; CDR3aa: CASKRQGEGDTQYF; abundance: once; d_gene: TRBD1; v_gene: TRBV6-1; j_gene: TRBJ2-3
CDR3nt: TGTGCCAGCAGCTTAGTATCTAACTATGGCTACACCTTC; CDR3aa: CASSLVSNYGYTF; abundance: NA; d_gene: NA; v_gene: TRBV7-2; j_gene: TRBJ1-2
CDR3nt: TGTGCCAGTAGCACGTCACTAGCGATCGGATACGAGCAGTACTTC; CDR3aa: CASSTSLAIGYEQYF; abundance: NA; d_gene: TRBD2; v_gene: TRBV19; j_gene: TRBJ2-7
CDR3nt: TGCGCCAGCAGCCAGGGACAGGGGGCGCGGGAGCCCTATGACTACACCTTC; CDR3aa: CASSQGQGAREPYDYTF; abundance: NA; d_gene: TRBD1; v_gene: TRBV5-1; j_gene: TRBJ1-2
CDR3nt: TGTGCCAGCAGCTTAGACAGGAACACTGAAGCTTTCTTT; CDR3aa: CASSLDRNTEAFF; abundance: NA; d_gene: NA; v_gene: TRBV11-2; j_gene: TRBJ1-1
CDR3nt: TGTGCCAGCAGTTTATCCCCCGCGGGGACAGTCTATGGCTACACCTTC; CDR3aa: CASSLSPAGTVYGYTF; abundance: NA; d_gene: TRBD1; v_gene: TRBV27; j_gene: TRBJ1-2
CDR3nt: TGTGCCAGCAGTGAAGGGGGGGTAGCGTACACCATATATTTT; CDR3aa: CASSEGGVAYTIYF; abundance: NA; d_gene: NA; v_gene: TRBV2; j_gene: TRBJ1-3
CDR3nt: TGTGCCAGCAGTTTGTATGGACTCCTCTACAATGAGCAGTTCTTC; CDR3aa: CASSLYGLLYNEQFF; abundance: NA; d_gene: NA; v_gene: TRBV28; j_gene: TRBJ2-1